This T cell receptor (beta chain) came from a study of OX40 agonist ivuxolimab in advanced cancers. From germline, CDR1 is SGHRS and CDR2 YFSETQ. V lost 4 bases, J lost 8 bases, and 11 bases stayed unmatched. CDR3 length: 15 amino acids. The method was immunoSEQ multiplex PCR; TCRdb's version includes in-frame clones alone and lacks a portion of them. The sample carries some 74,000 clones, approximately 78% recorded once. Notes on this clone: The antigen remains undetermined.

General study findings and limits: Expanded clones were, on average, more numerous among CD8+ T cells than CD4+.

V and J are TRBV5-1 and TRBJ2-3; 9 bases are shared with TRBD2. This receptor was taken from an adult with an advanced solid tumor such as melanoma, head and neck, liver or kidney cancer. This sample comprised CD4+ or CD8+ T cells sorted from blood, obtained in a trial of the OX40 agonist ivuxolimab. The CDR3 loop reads CASSQGLALGGTQYF. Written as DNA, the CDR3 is TGCGCCAGCAGCCAGGGACTAGCCCTCGGTGGTACGCAGTATTTT.